The 30 T cell receptor beta chains presented below share a single source sample, sequenced in a study of OX40 agonist ivuxolimab in advanced cancers. TCRdb's table, derived via immunoSEQ multiplex PCR, lists solely in-frame clones and lacks some. The data show approximately 120,000 clones, 92% seen once. The input for sequencing was CD4+ or CD8+ T cells sorted from blood, taken in a trial of the OX40 agonist ivuxolimab. The source of these receptors is an adult with an advanced solid tumor such as melanoma, head and neck, liver or kidney cancer.

V and J are TRBV5-1 and TRBJ1-2; a possible D gene is TRBD1 (6 bases). CDR3 length equals 13 residues. Germline V CDR1 and CDR2: SGHRS, YFSETQ. With 4 bases removed from V and 3 bases from J, the gap between germline ends came to 10 bases. In nucleotides, the CDR3 is TGCGCCAGCAGCCCGGACAGCTACTATGGCTACACCTTC. It codes for CASSPDSYYGYTF.

The chain has TRBV5-4 and TRBJ2-3; 9 bases fit TRBD2. After removal of 0 bases from V and 2 bases from J, the junction contained 7 bases not matched to a gene. This CDR3 is built from 17 residues. Germline V gene lookup returns CDR1 SGHNT and CDR2 YYREEE (reference sequence). CDR3 protein: CASSLGVAGGYTDTQYF. CDR3 DNA: TGTGCCAGCAGCTTGGGGGTCGCGGGAGGGTACACAGATACGCAGTATTTT. The whole variable domain, filled in from reference TRBV5-4 and TRBJ2-3, reads ETGVTQSPTHLIKTRGQQVTLRCSSQSGHNTVSWYQQALGQGPQFIFQYYREEENGRGNFPPRFSGLQFPNYSSELNVNALELDDSALYLCASSLGVAGGYTDTQYFGPGTRLTVL.

The J gene is TRBJ1-2, the V gene TRBV5-1, with a possible D match to TRBD1 (5 bases). Trimming left V 7 bases short and J 4 bases short, with 14 bases between. This CDR3 comprises 13 residues. Germline-derived CDR1 and CDR2 are SGHRS and YFSETQ. The CDR3 nucleotides read TGCGCCAGCCGGGACGGGGAAGTCTATGGCTACACCTTC. Protein: CASRDGEVYGYTF.

V gene TRBV18 combines with J gene TRBJ1-1, with D unresolved. This CDR3 spans 16 amino acids. Per germline, CDR1 KGHSH and CDR2 LQKENI. The V end was cut by 5 bases, the J end by 0 bases, with 16 bases between. CDR3 protein: CASSSTPTSLNTEAFF. CDR3 in DNA: TGTGCCAGCTCATCGACCCCGACCAGCTTGAACACTGAAGCTTTCTTT. Using reference TRBV18 and TRBJ1-1 for the parts outside the CDR3, the full variable domain is NAGVMQNPRHLVRRRGQEARLRCSPMKGHSHVYWYRQLPEEGLKFMVYLQKENIIDESGMPKERFSAEFPKEGPSILRIQQVVRGDSAAYFCASSSTPTSLNTEAFFGQGTRLTVV.

J is TRBJ1-1 and V is TRBV30; D call uncertain. CDR3 length: 10 amino acids. V dropped 3 bases and J dropped 4 bases, with 3 bases sitting between them. The germline gives CDR1 GTSNPN, CDR2 SVGIG (reference sequence). The CDR3, as DNA: TGTGCCTGGAGATTCACTGAAGCTTTCTTT. It codes for CAWRFTEAFF.

This chain connects TRBV28 to TRBJ1-3; 10 nucleotides line up with TRBD1. Unmatched junction bases numbered 6, after V lost 5 bases and J lost 11 bases. The length of the CDR3 is 13 residues. Germline V gives CDR1 MDHEN, CDR2 SYDVKM. Written as DNA, the CDR3 is TGTGCCAGCAGTCGGGACAGGGGCGCCGCCATATATTTT. Translated: CASSRDRGAAIYF.

The rearrangement links TRBV27 to TRBJ2-7; 12 bases map to TRBD1. With 8 bases clipped from V and 2 bases from J, the junction kept 13 bases outside the gene matches. There are 17 residues in the CDR3. The germline V gene encodes CDR1 MNHEY and CDR2 SMNVEV (reference sequence). This CDR3 reads CASRGQGARDLTYEQYF. The CDR3, as DNA: TGTGCCAGCCGGGGACAGGGGGCAAGGGACCTGACCTACGAGCAGTACTTC.

In DNA, the CDR3 is TGTGCCAGCAGCCGAGCGGGAGGGTTCACAGATACGCAGTATTTT. This sequence encodes CASSRAGGFTDTQYF. The rearrangement links TRBV9 to TRBJ2-3; 10 bases map to TRBD2. Unmatched junction bases numbered 4, after V lost 4 bases and J lost 2 bases. The CDR3 extends over 15 amino acids. Germline V CDR1 and CDR2: SGDLS, YYNGEE.

The rearrangement uses TRBV7-9 and TRBJ1-2; TRBD1 is a possible D gene (6 bases). The V end was cut by 5 bases, the J end by 5 bases, with 21 bases between. Germline-derived CDR1 and CDR2 are SEHNR and FQNEAQ (reference sequence). This CDR3 comprises 16 residues. The CDR3 reads CASSPRQTGGGYGYTF. DNA for the CDR3: TGTGCCAGCAGCCCGAGGCAGACAGGAGGGGGGTATGGCTACACCTTC.

On this clone: The same CDR3 also results from other DNA sequences found in this sample. The chain combines TRBV7-2 with TRBJ2-7; 8 bases are shared with TRBD2. Germline-derived CDR1 and CDR2 are SGHTA and FQGNSA. The CDR3 extends over 16 amino acids. J was trimmed by 0 bases and V by 2 bases; bases with no gene match: 6. The CDR3: CASSLSGSLSSYEQYF. Written as DNA, the CDR3 is TGTGCCAGCAGCTTAAGCGGGAGCCTTAGCTCCTACGAGCAGTACTTC.

The gene calls are TRBV28 and TRBJ2-6; 10 nucleotides line up with TRBD2. Trimming cost V 2 bases and J 2 bases; bases outside gene matches: 9. There are 19 residues in the CDR3. Germline loops: CDR1 MDHEN, CDR2 SYDVKM. CDR3 nucleotides: TGTGCCAGCAGTTTAATGATAGCGGGAGGTTCGCCTGGGGCCAACGTCCTGACTTTC. Translated, it gives CASSLMIAGGSPGANVLTF.

V gene TRBV11-2 combines with J gene TRBJ1-1, with D unresolved. The CDR3 length is 12 residues. Trimming stripped 1 base from V and 7 bases from J, with 7 bases between. The germline V gene has CDR1 SGHAT and CDR2 FQNNGV. DNA for the CDR3: TGTGCCAGCAGCTTAGCCGGGGTTGAAGCTTTCTTT. It is translated as CASSLAGVEAFF.

The chain employs TRBV9 and TRBJ2-3; D is possibly TRBD2 (6 bases). The germline gives CDR1 SGDLS, CDR2 YYNGEE. With 0 bases removed from V and 3 bases from J, the gap between germline ends came to 14 bases. The CDR3 totals 16 residues. The CDR3 nucleotides are TGTGCCAGCAGCGTAGTAGGACTACTAACGACAGATACGCAGTATTTT. It is translated as CASSVVGLLTTDTQYF.

The chain recombines TRBV19 with TRBJ2-5; 7 bases align to TRBD1. V was clipped by 5 bases and J by 0 bases; unmatched bases: 9. This CDR3 region has 16 residues. Germline V lookup: CDR1 LNHDA, CDR2 SQIVND (reference sequence). The CDR3 is CASSLPGQTYQETQYF. The CDR3 DNA is TGTGCCAGTAGTTTGCCGGGACAGACGTACCAAGAGACCCAGTACTTC.

The V call is TRBV11-3, the J call TRBJ2-7, with 11 bases lining up with TRBD2. The ends lost 1 base at V and 3 bases at J; junction bases unmatched: 2. CDR3 length equals 15 residues. Germline V CDR1 and CDR2: SGHNT, YENEEA. The CDR3: CASSLVAGGNYEQYF. CDR3 nucleotides: TGTGCCAGCAGCTTAGTAGCGGGGGGGAACTACGAGCAGTACTTC.

Concerning this clone: This sample also contains other DNA sequences that code for the same CDR3. This sequence joins TRBV28 and TRBJ2-3, with 10 bases identical to TRBD2. This CDR3 has 16 residues. V lost 6 bases and J lost 0; bases outside the gene matches: 6. The V gene's germline CDR1 is MDHEN and CDR2 SYDVKM. CDR3 sequence (DNA): TGTGCCAGCAGCCTCTCGACTAGCGGGAGCACAGATACGCAGTATTTT. As protein: CASSLSTSGSTDTQYF.

Only a few counts were recorded for this clone. V gene TRBV10-3 combines with J gene TRBJ1-2; TRBD1 matches at 7 bases. This CDR3 region has 14 residues. Germline CDR1 reads ENHRY; CDR2 reads SYGVKD. Unmatched junction bases numbered 10, after V lost 6 bases and J lost 6 bases. CDR3 loop: CAIRRGLGPNGYTF. The DNA for the CDR3 is TGTGCCATCAGGAGGGGGCTCGGCCCTAATGGCTACACCTTC.

The chain is built from TRBV5-1 and TRBJ2-2; tentatively, D is TRBD1 (6 bases). The CDR3 runs to 15 residues. V was cut by 4 bases and J by 0 bases, with 10 bases left in between. Germline CDR1 is SGHRS and CDR2 is YFSETQ. The chain's CDR3 is CASSLDRPNTGELFF. CDR3 DNA: TGCGCCAGCAGCCTCGACAGGCCGAACACCGGGGAGCTGTTTTTT.

The rearrangement uses TRBV19 and TRBJ2-3; D is perhaps TRBD2 (5 bases). The CDR3 has 14 residues. CDR1 and CDR2 (germline): LNHDA, SQIVND (reference sequence). Trimming stripped 7 bases from V and 3 bases from J, with 14 bases between. CDR3 in amino acids: CASMRSGVTDTQYF. The CDR3 DNA is TGTGCCAGTATGCGGAGCGGAGTTACAGATACGCAGTATTTT. The full variable domain, in which reference TRBV19 and TRBJ2-3 provide the parts outside the CDR3, is DGGITQSPKYLFRKEGQNVTLSCEQNLNHDAMYWYRQDPGQGLRLIYYSQIVNDFQKGDIAEGYSVSREKKESFPLTVTSAQKNPTAFYLCASMRSGVTDTQYFGPGTRLTVL.

The chain has TRBV10-3 and TRBJ2-7; D may be TRBD1 (6 bases). The germline CDR1 and CDR2 sequences are ENHRY and SYGVKD. Between the trimmed V and J ends, which lost 5 bases and 3 bases, there was a span of 8 bases. The CDR3 loop spans 12 amino acids. The CDR3 DNA is TGTGCCATCAGTCGGACAGACTACGAGCAGTACTTC. Translated: CAISRTDYEQYF.

V gene TRBV7-8 combines with J gene TRBJ1-5; 7 positions match TRBD1. Germline V gives CDR1 SGHVS, CDR2 FQNEAQ. CDR3 length: 13 amino acids. V lost 4 bases and J lost 6; bases outside the gene matches: 3. CDR3 nucleotide sequence: TGTGCCAGCAGCTCACAGGGGAGTCAGCCCCAGCATTTT. Translating it yields CASSSQGSQPQHF. Combining the CDR3 with reference TRBV7-8 and TRBJ1-5 gives the whole variable domain GAGVSQSPRYKVAKRGQDVALRCDPISGHVSLFWYQQALGQGPEFLTYFQNEAQLDKSGLPSDRFFAERPEGSVSTLKIQRTQQEDSAVYLCASSSQGSQPQHFGDGTRLSIL.

The chain links TRBV11-2 to TRBJ2-1, with 12 bases lining up with TRBD2. CDR3 size: 15 residues. Germline CDR1 reads SGHAT; CDR2 reads FQNNGV. Trimming took 5 bases from V and 6 from J; bases not matched to a gene: 5. CDR3 in amino acids: CASSRLAGDVNEQFF. For the CDR3, the DNA is TGTGCCAGCAGCCGACTAGCGGGAGATGTCAATGAGCAGTTCTTC.

The V call is TRBV6-1, the J call TRBJ1-1, with TRBD1 as a possible D gene (6 bases). Germline V gene lookup returns CDR1 MNHNS and CDR2 SASEGT. Trimming took 10 bases from V and 2 from J, leaving 14 bases between them. The CDR3 spans 13 residues. DNA for the CDR3: TGTGCCACCATGAGGACAGCCAACACTGAAGCTTTCTTT. Amino acids: CATMRTANTEAFF.

The chain carries TRBV25-1 and TRBJ1-2, with 8 bases aligning to TRBD1. This CDR3 region has 15 residues. V shed 3 bases and J 4 bases; nucleotides not matched to a gene: 7. Germline V lookup: CDR1 MGHDK, CDR2 SYGVNS. CDR3 bases: TGTGCCAGCAGTGAGTCGAACAGGGGGGTCTATGGCTACACCTTC. Protein sequence: CASSESNRGVYGYTF.

The count of this clone is one. The genes are TRBV2 and TRBJ2-1; D not resolved. The CDR3 consists of 11 residues. The germline gives CDR1 SNHLY, CDR2 FYNNEI. V was trimmed by 6 bases and J by 2 bases, leaving 2 bases between them. CDR3 residues: CASRAYNEQFF. The CDR3 DNA sequence: TGTGCCAGCAGAGCCTACAATGAGCAGTTCTTC.

The chain recombines TRBV9 with TRBJ2-3; D not resolved. V was cut by 1 base and J by 6 bases, with 15 bases left in between. Per germline, CDR1 SGDLS and CDR2 YYNGEE. CDR3 length equals 15 residues. The CDR3 loop reads CASSVLSGQDDTQYF. Written as DNA, the CDR3 is TGTGCCAGCAGCGTATTGTCTGGGCAAGACGATACGCAGTATTTT. Variable domain in full (rest from reference TRBV9 and TRBJ2-3): DSGVTQTPKHLITATGQRVTLRCSPRSGDLSVYWYQQSLDQGLQFLIQYYNGEERAKGNILERFSAQQFPDLHSELNLSSLELGDSALYFCASSVLSGQDDTQYFGPGTRLTVL.

The chain combines TRBV5-4 with TRBJ2-6; D remains unclear. Germline V gene data show CDR1 as SGHNT and CDR2 as YYREEE (reference sequence). The V end lost 5 bases, the J end lost 0 bases, and 6 bases lay between the germline ends. CDR3 size: 14 residues. Here the CDR3 reads CASSPFSGANVLTF. Written as DNA, the CDR3 is TGTGCCAGCAGTCCTTTCTCTGGGGCCAACGTCCTGACTTTC.

This chain uses TRBV2 with TRBJ2-3; D not resolved. Germline loops: CDR1 SNHLY, CDR2 FYNNEI. Trimming removed 2 bases at V and 3 bases at J, with 6 bases between. This CDR3 comprises 13 residues. As DNA, the CDR3 is TGTGCCAGCAGTGAATCCGTGACAGATACGCAGTATTTT. This gives the protein CASSESVTDTQYF.

This sequence joins TRBV28 and TRBJ2-7; 9 positions match TRBD1. V gave up 7 bases and J gave up 7 bases; unmatched junction bases: 14. The CDR3 spans 15 residues. Looked up from germline, CDR1 is MDHEN and CDR2 is SYDVKM. For the CDR3, the DNA is TGTGCCAGCACCCCTCTTGACACAGGGGGCGGGGAGCAGTACTTC. Amino acids: CASTPLDTGGGEQYF.

V and J are TRBV9 and TRBJ2-1; a possible D gene is TRBD2 (5 bases). CDR3 length: 14 residues. CDR1 SGDLS and CDR2 YYNGEE come from the germline V gene. V was cut by 2 bases and J by 6 bases, with 12 bases left in between. The CDR3 loop reads CASSVLAGSNEQFF. In DNA form, the CDR3 reads TGTGCCAGCAGCGTGCTAGCAGGATCCAATGAGCAGTTCTTC.